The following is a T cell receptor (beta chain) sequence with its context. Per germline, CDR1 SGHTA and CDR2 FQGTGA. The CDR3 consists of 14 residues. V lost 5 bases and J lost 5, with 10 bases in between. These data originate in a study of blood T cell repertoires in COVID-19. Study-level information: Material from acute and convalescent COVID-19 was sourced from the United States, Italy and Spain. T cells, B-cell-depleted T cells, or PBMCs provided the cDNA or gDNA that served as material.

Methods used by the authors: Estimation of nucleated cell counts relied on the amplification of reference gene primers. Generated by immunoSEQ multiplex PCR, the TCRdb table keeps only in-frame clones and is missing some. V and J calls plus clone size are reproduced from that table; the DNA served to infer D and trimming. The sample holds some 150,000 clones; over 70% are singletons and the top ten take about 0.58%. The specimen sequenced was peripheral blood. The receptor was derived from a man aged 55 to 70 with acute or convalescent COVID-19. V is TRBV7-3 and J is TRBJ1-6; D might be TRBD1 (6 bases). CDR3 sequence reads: CASSVRGNNSPLHF. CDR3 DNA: TGTGCCAGCAGCGTCAGGGGCAATAATTCACCCCTCCACTTT.